These T cell receptor beta chains were read from a single sample in a study of blood T cell repertoires in COVID-19. Sequenced by immunoSEQ multiplex PCR; TCRdb stores in-frame clones only, minus some. The sample lists 63,000 or so clones, about 85% occurring once. Sequencing was carried out using peripheral blood. These receptors all come from a man between 65 and 79 years old with active COVID-19. The CDR3 runs from the conserved cysteine through the conserved F or W. Each record gives: V gene, CDR3 length, J gene, CDR3 protein.

TRBV5-5	13	TRBJ1-2	CASSPGQGYGYTF
TRBV25-1	12	TRBJ2-7	CASRLGGGEQYF
TRBV11-3	13	TRBJ2-3	CASSLDPGTGWHF
TRBV30	13	TRBJ1-2	CAWSPGGGYGYTF
TRBV6-2/TRBV6-3	17	TRBJ1-5	CASTPGGNLYSNQPQHF
TRBV7-2	14	TRBJ1-1	CASRPDRGLAEAFF
TRBV7-2	15	TRBJ2-7	CASSLQGEFPYEQYF
TRBV27	17	TRBJ1-1	CASSSTGTGGGGTEAFF
TRBV4-1	19	TRBJ1-6	CASSQDSLGGPSYNSPLHF
TRBV28	17	TRBJ2-1	CASSSSGTSGGYNEQFF
TRBV27	16	TRBJ2-7	CASGGARGRGSSEQYF
TRBV6-2/TRBV6-3	14	TRBJ1-1	CASSTGSQRTEAFF
TRBV19	14	TRBJ2-7	CASSVSPTSYEQYF
TRBV18	16	TRBJ2-5	CASSPTGTSSGETQYF
TRBV4-2	17	TRBJ2-1	CASSHRLAGLSEDEQFF
TRBV5-5	12	TRBJ1-1	CASSPAGAKAFF
TRBV6-2/TRBV6-3	20	TRBJ2-3	CASSYSEGLAGWRGADTQYF
TRBV5-1	14	TRBJ2-1	CASTPIGSGNEQFF
TRBV29-1	14	TRBJ2-3	CSVGTTSGRGTQYF
TRBV7-2	13	TRBJ2-1	CASSLGPYNEQFF
TRBV5-1	15	TRBJ2-3	CASSLAPGGTDTQYF
TRBV7-2	16	TRBJ1-2	CASSPRTGRDSYGYTF
TRBV19	18	TRBJ2-2	CASSSPTSGRTNTGELFF
TRBV19	15	TRBJ2-1	CASSMGLAGNNEQFF
TRBV6-5	14	TRBJ2-7	CASSFSGTPYEQYF
TRBV9	14	TRBJ2-5	CASSPRAGGETQYF
TRBV30	15	TRBJ1-2	CAWSNPGTANYGYTF
TRBV7-2	14	TRBJ1-1	CASSSPGRNTEAFF
TRBV24-1	19	TRBJ2-1	CATSGAGGGSPRSYNEQFF
TRBV19	14	TRBJ2-3	CASSIGGSTDTQYF
TRBV5-1	15	TRBJ1-5	CASSLGWGGNQPQHF
TRBV6-2/TRBV6-3	15	TRBJ1-1	CASSYSRMGGTEAFF
TRBV3-1/TRBV3-2	14	TRBJ1-1	CASSLGGMNTEAFF
TRBV6-5	15	TRBJ2-7	CASSYAPGGGYEQYF
TRBV27	17	TRBJ2-1	CASSPRGAGVAYNEQFF
TRBV19	14	TRBJ1-2	CASSPGQGGYGYTF
TRBV30	16	TRBJ2-3	CAWSPLGGGGTDTQYF
TRBV3-1/TRBV3-2	17	TRBJ2-3	CASSQDWVGRGADTQYF
TRBV28	16	TRBJ2-1	CASRTSSGGTYNEQFF
TRBV6-5	14	TRBJ1-1	CASSYGGGNTEAFF
TRBV5-8	15	TRBJ2-1	CASSLRLAAYNEQFF
TRBV27	13	TRBJ1-2	CASSQGQGGGYTF
TRBV30	14	TRBJ2-7	CAWSVLAGEGEQYF
TRBV7-2	14	TRBJ1-1	CASSLGSGGTEAFF
TRBV7-9	15	TRBJ2-1	CASSRNTEGRGEQFF
TRBV6-5	15	TRBJ1-5	CASRARTASNQPQHF
TRBV9	15	TRBJ2-7	CASSVGGDLLYEQYF
TRBV6-5	16	TRBJ2-7	CASSYSGSGRWYEQYF
TRBV14	14	TRBJ2-7	CASSPTRAGGEQYF
TRBV7-2	14	TRBJ2-5	CASSARPPGETQYF
TRBV5-4	15	TRBJ2-1	CASSASGRAVNEQFF
TRBV9	15	TRBJ1-2	CASSVGGGGAYGYTF
TRBV28	14	TRBJ1-2	CASSLYGGANGYTF